The rows below give T cell receptor beta chains drawn from one sample of a study of STAT3 mutations in large granular lymphocyte leukemia. The data were produced by immunoSEQ multiplex PCR, yet TCRdb's version contains in-frame clones alone and is incomplete. Found here are more than 9,500 clones, less than 90% of them singletons; the top ten hold 85% to 90%. The sequencing sample was made of peripheral blood mononuclear cells. The receptors were sampled from an elderly man with T-cell large granular lymphocyte leukemia. Some clones in this sample may be carry-over from other donors' samples. CDR3s include the opening cysteine and the closing phenylalanine or tryptophan. A D gene is named only where the DNA matches it firmly. The listing skips clone size in some rows; elsewhere it reads once, few, many or a size class.

v_call	clone_size	j_call	d_call	cdr3_nt	cdr3_aa
TRBV6-5	NA	TRBJ2-7	TRBD1	TGTGCCAGCAGTCAGGGACAGGGAAGTGAGCAGTACTTC	CASSQGQGSEQYF
TRBV28	NA	TRBJ1-2	NA	TGTGCCAGCAGTGTACAGGGTAACGACTATGGCTACACCTTC	CASSVQGNDYGYTF
TRBV5-1	NA	TRBJ2-5	TRBD2	TGCGCCAGCAGCTCCGGACTAGCGGGGGCTCAAGGAGAGACCCAGTACTTC	CASSSGLAGAQGETQYF
TRBV30	NA	TRBJ1-1	NA	TGTGCCTGGAGTGTATTGGAGAACACTGAAGCTTTCTTT	CAWSVLENTEAFF
TRBV27	NA	TRBJ2-3	NA	TGTGCCAGCAGCAAGATCACCACAGATACGCAGTATTTT	CASSKITTDTQYF
TRBV5-4	NA	TRBJ2-4	NA	TGTGCCAGCAGCCCCGATCCCTTAACCAAAAACATTCAGTACTTC	CASSPDPLTKNIQYF
TRBV2	NA	TRBJ1-4	NA	TGTGCCAGCAGTGACCGGGGCTCAACTAATGAAAAACTGTTTTTT	CASSDRGSTNEKLFF
TRBV4-1	once	TRBJ2-3	TRBD2	TGCGCCAGCAGCCAGTCGCGGGGGGACCGGGCTGATGGCACAGATACGCAGTATTTT	CASSQSRGDRADGTDTQYF
TRBV5-1	NA	TRBJ2-3	TRBD2	TGCGCCAGCAGCTCAGGCGTCACTAGCGGGGATAGCACAGATACGCAGTATTTT	CASSSGVTSGDSTDTQYF
TRBV18	few	TRBJ1-2	NA	TGTGCCAGCTCACCCTTAGAGGGGGAATACGGCTACACCTTC	CASSPLEGEYGYTF
TRBV19	NA	TRBJ2-7	NA	TGTGCCAGTAGTACCGTCCAAGGGACCTACGAGCAGTACTTC	CASSTVQGTYEQYF
TRBV9	NA	TRBJ2-5	TRBD2	TGTGCCAGCAGCGTAGGGGTTGGGGCTAGCGGGGGGGAGACCCAGTACTTC	CASSVGVGASGGETQYF
TRBV19	NA	TRBJ1-1	NA	TGTGCCACCCATGGAGGGGCGTACACTGAAGCTTTCTTT	CATHGGAYTEAFF
TRBV18	few	TRBJ1-6	NA	TGTGCCAGCTCACCGGACAGTAATTCACCCCTCCACTTT	CASSPDSNSPLHF
TRBV6-6	NA	TRBJ2-1	NA	TGTGCCAGCAGTTCCATCGGGGGCCAGTACAATGAGCAGTTCTTC	CASSSIGGQYNEQFF
TRBV9	NA	TRBJ1-4	NA	TGTGCCAGCAGCGCCTCGGGCCTACCGTTTGAACAACTGTTTTTT	CASSASGLPFEQLFF
TRBV4-3	NA	TRBJ1-6	NA	TGCGCCAGCAGCCAAGATTCAGGTCGTAGCTCCTATAATTCACCCCTCCACTTT	CASSQDSGRSSYNSPLHF
TRBV5-4	NA	TRBJ2-5	NA	TGTGCCAGCAGCTTGAAGGCGGACCAAGAGACCCAGTACTTC	CASSLKADQETQYF
TRBV5-1	NA	TRBJ1-1	TRBD1	TGCGCCAGCAGCTTCGGCAGGGGGCAGTACACTGAAGCTTTCTTT	CASSFGRGQYTEAFF
TRBV5-4	once	TRBJ2-1	TRBD2	TGTGCCAGCAGCTTGGTCACTAGCGGGGGGTACAATGAGCAGTTCTTC	CASSLVTSGGYNEQFF
TRBV5-1	NA	TRBJ2-1	NA	TGCGCCAGCAGCTTGTGGTCAGGTGCCTACAATGAGCAGTTCTTC	CASSLWSGAYNEQFF
TRBV5-4	NA	TRBJ2-7	TRBD2	TGTGCCAGCAGCCTAGCGGGGGGGCGCTCCTACGAGCAGTACTTC	CASSLAGGRSYEQYF
TRBV18	NA	TRBJ1-5	NA	TGTGCCAGCTCACCACAGATTAGCAATCAGCCCCAGCATTTT	CASSPQISNQPQHF
TRBV30	once	TRBJ1-1	NA	TGTGCCTGGAGGGGGGGGGCAGGATGGGACACTGAAGCTTTCTTT	CAWRGGAGWDTEAFF
TRBV27	NA	TRBJ2-6	NA	TGTGCCAGCAGTTTGTTTGCTGGGGCCAACGTCCTGACTTTC	CASSLFAGANVLTF
TRBV7-3	NA	TRBJ2-3	NA	TGTGCCAGCAGCTTAATGGGGTCGGCAGATACGCAGTATTTT	CASSLMGSADTQYF
TRBV7-9	NA	TRBJ1-2	NA	TGTGCCAGCAGCTTTGGGGACGAGAGGGGCTACACCTTC	CASSFGDERGYTF
TRBV5-4	NA	TRBJ2-5	TRBD2	TGTGCCAGCAGCCCGCAGACTAGCGGGGGGTTGGGAGAGACCCAGTACTTC	CASSPQTSGGLGETQYF
TRBV28	NA	TRBJ2-5	NA	TGTGCCAGCAGTAGGCGGGACAGCACTACCCAGTACTTC	CASSRRDSTTQYF
TRBV25-1	NA	TRBJ2-3	NA	TGTGCCAGCAGCCGGGTAGGTACGCAGTATTTT	CASSRVGTQYF
TRBV6-5	NA	TRBJ2-7	TRBD2	TGTGCCAGCGGCGGGGGTGCCCCCTACGAGCAGTACTTC	CASGGGAPYEQYF
TRBV7-2	few	TRBJ1-6	NA	TGTGCCAGCAGCACCGGACGAGGTTTGGATTCACCCCTCCACTTT	CASSTGRGLDSPLHF
TRBV7-3	NA	TRBJ2-1	TRBD2	TGTGCCAGCGGGGTTGGAGGGACTAGCGGGTCCCATGAGCAGTTCTTC	CASGVGGTSGSHEQFF
TRBV18	few	TRBJ1-2	NA	TGTGCCAGCTCACCGGGGGCTCAGGGCGGAGATGGCTACACCTTC	CASSPGAQGGDGYTF
TRBV15	NA	TRBJ1-2	TRBD1	TGTGCCACCAGCAGAGAGAGGGACAGAGCTAACTATGGCTACACCTTC	CATSRERDRANYGYTF
TRBV5-6	NA	TRBJ1-4	TRBD1	TGTGCCAGCAGCTTAACAGGGGGCGGGAATGAAAAACTGTTTTTT	CASSLTGGGNEKLFF
TRBV6-5	NA	TRBJ2-7	NA	TGTGCCAGCAGTTCCGGGACAACGACCTACGAGCAGTACTTC	CASSSGTTTYEQYF
TRBV9	NA	TRBJ1-6	TRBD1	TGTGCCAGCAGCCGACGGCAGGGGGCATCACCCCTCCACTTT	CASSRRQGASPLHF
TRBV4-2	once	TRBJ1-1	NA	TGTGCCAGCAGCCAAGGACTAGGGCAGGGAGACACTGAAGCTTTCTTT	CASSQGLGQGDTEAFF
TRBV11-2	NA	TRBJ2-4	NA	TGTGCCAGCAGCCCCCGACAGGCAAAAAACATTCAGTACTTC	CASSPRQAKNIQYF
TRBV9	NA	TRBJ2-1	TRBD1	TGTGCCAGCAGCGTAGTTGGGACAGAGTACAATGAGCAGTTCTTC	CASSVVGTEYNEQFF
TRBV6-1	few	TRBJ1-2	NA	TGTGCCAGCAGGACGCCTTATGGCTACACCTTC	CASRTPYGYTF
TRBV27	NA	TRBJ2-4	NA	TGTGCCAGCAGACGACACGTAGGCATTCAGTACTTC	CASRRHVGIQYF
TRBV28	NA	TRBJ2-5	NA	TGTGCCAGCAGTGTACCTAGCGCCCCAGGGAGCCAGTACTTC	CASSVPSAPGSQYF
TRBV7-9	NA	TRBJ1-3	NA	TGTGCCAGCAGCTTTCTGGGGGCGGGGGGCCGCTCTGGAAACACCATATATTTT	CASSFLGAGGRSGNTIYF
TRBV11-2	NA	TRBJ2-7	TRBD2	TGTGCCAGCAGCTTGGGACTAGCGGGGGTTGGGGGGCAGTACTTC	CASSLGLAGVGGQYF
TRBV5-4	NA	TRBJ1-2	TRBD1	TGTGCCAGCAGCTCCACAGGGGACTATGGCTACACCTTC	CASSSTGDYGYTF
TRBV18	NA	TRBJ2-7	TRBD1	TGTGCCAGCTCACCCGACTTGACAGGGGTTGAGCAGTACTTC	CASSPDLTGVEQYF
TRBV6-1	NA	TRBJ1-2	TRBD1	TGTGCCAGCAAAGAATCGGGACAGGTGTTTATGGGCTACACCTTC	CASKESGQVFMGYTF
TRBV27	NA	TRBJ2-3	TRBD2	TGTGCCAGCAGTCCCGGCGGGGGGCCGAGCACAGATACGCAGTATTTT	CASSPGGGPSTDTQYF
TRBV29-1	NA	TRBJ2-5	NA	TGCAGCGGTGGAAGGGCGCAAGAGACCCAGTACTTC	CSGGRAQETQYF
TRBV5-6	once	TRBJ1-2	NA	TGTGCCAGCAGCTTGGTCAGGCGGAACTATGGCTACACCTTC	CASSLVRRNYGYTF
TRBV5-1	NA	TRBJ2-3	NA	TGCGCCAGCAGCGACACAGATACGCAGTATTTT	CASSDTDTQYF
TRBV6-6	NA	TRBJ2-7	NA	TGTGCCAGCAGTTACTCGCCAGTCTCCTACGAGCAGTACTTC	CASSYSPVSYEQYF
TRBV7-9	NA	TRBJ1-3	TRBD1	TGTGCCAGCGGACAGGGGGCTAGAAACACCATATATTTT	CASGQGARNTIYF
TRBV5-4	NA	TRBJ1-2	NA	TGTGCCAGCAGCTTGGGAATTCCGGGCAACTATGGCTACACCTTC	CASSLGIPGNYGYTF
TRBV5-1	NA	TRBJ1-1	NA	TGCGCCAGCAGCCCTACCGACAGGAAGGCAGCTTTCTTT	CASSPTDRKAAFF